The present T cell receptor beta chain was sequenced within a study of early stage breast cancer tumors. With V trimmed by 3 bases and J by 3 bases, 4 bases remained unmatched. Germline assignment: CDR1 LGHNT and CDR2 FRNRAP. The CDR3 length is 14 residues. Libraries were prepared by immunoSEQ multiplex PCR; TCRdb keeps only in-frame clonotypes and omits some of them. The repertoire holds 60,000 to 75,000 clones, with more than 70% as singletons. The J gene is TRBJ2-5, the V gene TRBV12-5; 7 bases line up with TRBD1. Sequenced: blood. The origin of this receptor is a person aged 35 to 50 with breast cancer. CDR3 coding DNA: TGTGCTAGTGGTTTAGGACAGGAAGAAGAGACCCAGTACTTC. This sequence encodes CASGLGQEEETQYF.